The T cell receptor (beta chain) under discussion was sequenced for a study of Ad26.COV2.S vaccination and SARS-CoV-2 variants. In the study overall: Once, or twice with 56 days between doses, Ad26.COV2.S was given intramuscularly.

The treatment denotes: roughly 18 received Ad26.COV2.S at low or high dose, single or two shots; about five received placebo; per-sample allocation not given. Samples analyzed were those drawn on day 63 after the first vaccine or placebo injection. The junction had 8 bases not matched to a gene; V was cut back by 5 bases and J by 4 bases. The CDR3 contains 15 residues. Germline V CDR1 and CDR2: MNHEY, SVGAGI. The table came from immunoSEQ multiplex PCR; TCRdb's copy has only in-frame clones and leaves some out. The repertoire holds 200,000 to 300,000 clones, more than 75% seen once, with about 10% in the top ten.

The chain recombines TRBV6-5 with TRBJ2-7, with TRBD1 identical over 10 bases. This clonotype was obtained from a person between 18 and 65 years old who received the Ad26.COV2.S COVID-19 vaccine or a placebo. The input for sequencing was peripheral blood, taken in a trial of Ad26.COV2.S vaccine versus placebo. The CDR3 DNA sequence: TGTGCCAGCAGTCGGACAGGGGGAGGATTTTACGAGCAGTACTTC. The encoded protein is CASSRTGGGFYEQYF.